These 14 T cell receptor beta chains came from one sample sequenced in a study of T cells after yellow fever vaccination. TCRdb redid the calling of the 5' RACE reads with MiXCR, one entry per CDR3 protein. This sample has 200,000 to 250,000 distinct CDR3 sequences, with around 7% found just once. Material: CD4+ T cells sorted from PBMCs, obtained 15 days after the yellow fever booster vaccination. These receptors came from a young man who received the YFV17D yellow fever vaccine.

In this sample, this clonotype turned up a few times. The V gene is TRBV5-4, the J gene TRBJ2-2; D may correspond to TRBD1 or TRBD2 (5 bases each). This CDR3 has 16 residues. In germline, CDR1 is SGHNT, CDR2 YYREEE (reference sequence). Deletions cut 5 bases from V and 0 bases from J, with 14 bases between. The CDR3 reads CASRPTGPTNTGELFF. CDR3 DNA sequence: TGTGCCAGCAGACCCACGGGACCGACGAACACCGGGGAGCTGTTTTTT.

The rearrangement links TRBV3-1 to TRBJ2-1; 7 bases line up with TRBD2. Germline V gene sequence: CDR1 LGHDT, CDR2 YNNKEL (reference sequence). J lost 5 bases, V lost 0 bases, and 7 bases had no gene match. CDR3 length: 16 amino acids. The CDR3 is CASSQEGLLMNNEQFF. Written as DNA, the CDR3 is TGTGCCAGCAGCCAAGAGGGACTACTAATGAACAATGAGCAGTTCTTC.

This clonotype was counted between two and nine times. This chain connects TRBV7-2 to TRBJ2-1, with a possible D match to TRBD1 (8 bases). Trimming cost V 3 bases and J 6 bases, with 18 bases left between them. The CDR3 totals 16 residues. Per the germline V gene, CDR1 is SGHTA and CDR2 is FQGNSA. CDR3 DNA sequence: TGTGCCAGCAGCTTCCGGGGGGACAGGTCCGCCAATGAGCAGTTCTTC. It yields the protein CASSFRGDRSANEQFF.

This clonotype was counted many times. V gene TRBV12-3 or TRBV12-4 combines with J gene TRBJ1-2; D remains ambiguous. CDR3 size: 14 residues. Trimming left V 3 bases short and J 0 bases short, with 8 bases between. CDR3 protein: CASSFGTPNYGYTF. Here the CDR3 DNA reads TGTGCCAGCAGTTTCGGTACACCTAACTATGGCTACACCTTC.

The chain combines TRBV29-1 with TRBJ2-5; possibly TRBD2 for D (6 bases). The V end lost 6 bases, the J end lost 5 bases, and 13 bases lay between the germline ends. There are 12 residues in the CDR3. Germline lookup yields CDR1 SQVTM and CDR2 ANQGSEA. CDR3 in DNA: TGCAGCGTCCTCCGGGAGAGGGAGACCCAGTACTTC. Translating it yields CSVLRERETQYF.

This chain connects TRBV18 to TRBJ1-5; the D is unclear. Trimming removed 2 bases at V and 0 bases at J, with 8 bases between. Germline CDR1 and CDR2: KGHSH and LQKENI. The CDR3 is made up of 15 amino acids. CDR3 sequence (DNA): TGTGCCAGCTCACCAGCAGGAAATAGCAATCAGCCCCAGCATTTT. Translation: CASSPAGNSNQPQHF. The complete variable domain, with remaining parts taken from reference TRBV18 and TRBJ1-5, reads NAGVMQNPRHLVRRRGQEARLRCSPMKGHSHVYWYRQLPEEGLKFMVYLQKENIIDESGMPKERFSAEFPKEGPSILRIQQVVRGDSAAYFCASSPAGNSNQPQHFGDGTRLSIL.

This clonotype was recorded many times. V gene TRBV7-8 combines with J gene TRBJ2-2; 7 nucleotides align to TRBD1. Germline CDR1 and CDR2: SGHVS and FQNEAQ. With 3 bases clipped from V and 2 bases from J, the junction kept 9 bases outside the gene matches. The CDR3 loop spans 17 amino acids. This chain's CDR3 is CASSFRDRPLNTGELFF. In DNA form, the CDR3 reads TGTGCCAGCAGCTTCCGGGACAGACCCTTAAACACCGGGGAGCTGTTTTTT.

V gene TRBV20-1 combines with J gene TRBJ1-1; D might be TRBD1 (5 bases). CDR3 length: 13 residues. Between the trimmed V and J ends, which lost 0 bases and 4 bases, there was a span of 9 bases. Germline loops: CDR1 DFQATT, CDR2 SNEGSKA (reference sequence). CDR3 loop: CSARDLGATEAFF. The CDR3 region has the DNA TGCAGTGCTAGAGATTTAGGGGCCACTGAAGCTTTCTTT.

The rearrangement joins TRBV18 to TRBJ2-6; no clear D gene. V lost 3 bases and J lost 0, with 6 bases in between. CDR1 and CDR2 from the germline V gene are KGHSH and LQKENI. The CDR3 runs 15 residues. As DNA, the CDR3 is TGTGCCAGCTCACCCCCACACTCTGGGGCCAACGTCCTGACTTTC. This codes for CASSPPHSGANVLTF.

This chain connects TRBV4-2 to TRBJ2-2, with D possibly matching TRBD1 (5 bases). The germline V gene encodes CDR1 LGHNA and CDR2 YNFKEQ. CDR3 length equals 17 residues. Deletions cut 2 bases from V and 6 bases from J, with 19 bases between. The CDR3 reads CASSQLDSKRFSGELFF. The CDR3 DNA reads as TGTGCCAGCAGCCAACTAGACAGCAAGAGGTTCTCCGGGGAGCTGTTTTTT.

This clonotype was found a few times. This chain connects TRBV5-1 to TRBJ2-7, with 10 bases aligning to TRBD2. V shed 4 bases and J 7 bases; nucleotides not matched to a gene: 11. This CDR3 region has 15 residues. Germline CDR1 reads SGHRS; CDR2 reads YFSETQ. CDR3 bases: TGCGCCAGCAGCGAAAGAGCGGGAGGGCCGGGTGAGCAGTACTTC. Its protein is CASSERAGGPGEQYF.

This clonotype has ten or more counts. The chain recombines TRBV15 with TRBJ2-1; D gene unclear. Deletions cut 0 bases from V and 9 bases from J, with 12 bases between. CDR3 length: 14 amino acids. In germline, CDR1 is LNHNV, CDR2 YYDKDF (reference sequence). The CDR3 nucleotides read TGTGCCACCAGCAGAGATCGACCCCTCCCTGAGCAGTTCTTC. Its protein product is CATSRDRPLPEQFF.

This clonotype was recorded many times. The rearrangement links TRBV4-2 to TRBJ2-3, with a weak D call TRBD2 (5 bases). Trimming left V 0 bases short and J 6 bases short, with 13 bases between. The CDR3 is 15 residues long. Germline CDR1 reads LGHNA; CDR2 reads YNFKEQ. DNA of the CDR3: TGTGCCAGCAGCCAAGATATGTCACGAGGGGATACGCAGTATTTT. Its protein product is CASSQDMSRGDTQYF.

In this sample, this clonotype turned up many times. The chain employs TRBV7-2 and TRBJ1-2; no firm D call. V was shortened by 5 bases and J by 8 bases, with 12 bases between the two germline ends. This CDR3 spans 12 amino acids. Germline-derived CDR1 and CDR2 are SGHTA and FQGNSA. As DNA, the CDR3 is TGTGCCAGCAGCCCCTTAATGGGGGGCTACACCTTC. It yields the protein CASSPLMGGYTF.